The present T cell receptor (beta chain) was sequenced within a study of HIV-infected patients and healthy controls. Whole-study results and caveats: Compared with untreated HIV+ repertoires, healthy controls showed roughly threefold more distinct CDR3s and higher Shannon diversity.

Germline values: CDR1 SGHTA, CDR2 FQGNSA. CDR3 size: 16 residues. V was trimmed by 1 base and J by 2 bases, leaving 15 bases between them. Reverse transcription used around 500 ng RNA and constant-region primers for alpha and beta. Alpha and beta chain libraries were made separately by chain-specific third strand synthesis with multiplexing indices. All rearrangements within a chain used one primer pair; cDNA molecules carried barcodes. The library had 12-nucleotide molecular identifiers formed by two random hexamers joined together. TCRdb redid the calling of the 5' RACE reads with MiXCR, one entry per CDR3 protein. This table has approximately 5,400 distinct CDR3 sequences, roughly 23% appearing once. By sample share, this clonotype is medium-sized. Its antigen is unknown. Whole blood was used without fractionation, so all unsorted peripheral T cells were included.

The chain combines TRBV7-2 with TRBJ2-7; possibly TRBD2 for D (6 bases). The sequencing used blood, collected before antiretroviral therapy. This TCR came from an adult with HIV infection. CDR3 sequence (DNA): TGTGCCAGCAGCTTAGTCCTAGCGTCCTTAACCTACGAGCAGTACTTC. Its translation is CASSLVLASLTYEQYF.